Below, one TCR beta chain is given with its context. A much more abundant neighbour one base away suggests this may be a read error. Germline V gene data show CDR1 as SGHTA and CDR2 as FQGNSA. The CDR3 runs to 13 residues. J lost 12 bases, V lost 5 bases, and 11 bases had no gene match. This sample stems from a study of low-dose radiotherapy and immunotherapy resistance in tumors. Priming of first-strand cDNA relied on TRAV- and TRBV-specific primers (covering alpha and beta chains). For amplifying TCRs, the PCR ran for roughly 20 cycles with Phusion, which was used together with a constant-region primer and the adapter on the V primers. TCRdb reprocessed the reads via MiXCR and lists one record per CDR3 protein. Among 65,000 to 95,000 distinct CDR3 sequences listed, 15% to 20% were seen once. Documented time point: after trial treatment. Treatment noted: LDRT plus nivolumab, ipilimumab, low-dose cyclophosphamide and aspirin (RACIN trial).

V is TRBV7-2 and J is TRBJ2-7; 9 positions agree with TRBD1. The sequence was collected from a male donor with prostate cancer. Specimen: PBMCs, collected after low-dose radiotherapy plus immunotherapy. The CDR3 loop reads CASSKQAGTGPYF. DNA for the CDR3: TGTGCCAGCAGCAAACAAGCCGGGACAGGGCCGTACTTC.